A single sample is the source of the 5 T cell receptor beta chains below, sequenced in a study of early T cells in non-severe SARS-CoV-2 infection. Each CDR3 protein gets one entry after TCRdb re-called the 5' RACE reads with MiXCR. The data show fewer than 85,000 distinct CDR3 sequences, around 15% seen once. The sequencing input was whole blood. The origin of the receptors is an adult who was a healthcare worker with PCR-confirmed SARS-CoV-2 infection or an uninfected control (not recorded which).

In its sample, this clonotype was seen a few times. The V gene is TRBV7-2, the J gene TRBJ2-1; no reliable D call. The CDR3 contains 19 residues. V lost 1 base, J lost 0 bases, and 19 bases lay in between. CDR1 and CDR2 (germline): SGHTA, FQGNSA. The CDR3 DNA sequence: TGTGCCAGCAGCTTAGTGTCTATTCGTGGCAAAAGCTCCTACAATGAGCAGTTCTTC. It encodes CASSLVSIRGKSSYNEQFF. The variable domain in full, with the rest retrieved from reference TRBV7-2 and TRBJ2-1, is GAGVSQSPSNKVTEKGKDVELRCDPISGHTALYWYRQSLGQGLEFLIYFQGNSAPDKSGLPSDRFSAERTGGSVSTLTIQRTQQEDSAVYLCASSLVSIRGKSSYNEQFFGPGTRLTVL.

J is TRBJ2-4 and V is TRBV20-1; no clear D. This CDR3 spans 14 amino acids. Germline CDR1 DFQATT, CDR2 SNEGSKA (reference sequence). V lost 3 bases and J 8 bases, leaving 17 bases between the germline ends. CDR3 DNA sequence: TGCAGTGCTAGTGGAGTGGCCGGCGAGTACATTCAGTACTTC. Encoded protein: CSASGVAGEYIQYF.

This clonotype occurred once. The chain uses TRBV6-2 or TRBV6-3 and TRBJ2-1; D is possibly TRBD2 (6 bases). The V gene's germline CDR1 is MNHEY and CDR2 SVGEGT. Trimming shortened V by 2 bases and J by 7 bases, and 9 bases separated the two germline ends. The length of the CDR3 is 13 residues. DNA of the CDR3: TGTGCCAGCAGTTACCCGCGGGGAAATGAGCAGTTCTTC. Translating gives CASSYPRGNEQFF.

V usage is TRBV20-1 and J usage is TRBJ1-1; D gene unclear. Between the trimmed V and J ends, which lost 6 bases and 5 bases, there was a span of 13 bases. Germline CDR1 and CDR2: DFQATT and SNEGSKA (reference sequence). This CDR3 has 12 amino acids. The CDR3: CSAGRAGTEAFF. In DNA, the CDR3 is TGCAGTGCGGGGAGGGCGGGAACTGAAGCTTTCTTT.

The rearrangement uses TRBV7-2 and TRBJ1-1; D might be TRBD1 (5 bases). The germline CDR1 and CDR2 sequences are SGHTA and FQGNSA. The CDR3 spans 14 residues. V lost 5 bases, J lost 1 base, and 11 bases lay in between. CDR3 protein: CASSPRRANTEAFF. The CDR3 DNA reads TGTGCCAGCAGCCCGCGCAGGGCGAACACTGAAGCTTTCTTT.